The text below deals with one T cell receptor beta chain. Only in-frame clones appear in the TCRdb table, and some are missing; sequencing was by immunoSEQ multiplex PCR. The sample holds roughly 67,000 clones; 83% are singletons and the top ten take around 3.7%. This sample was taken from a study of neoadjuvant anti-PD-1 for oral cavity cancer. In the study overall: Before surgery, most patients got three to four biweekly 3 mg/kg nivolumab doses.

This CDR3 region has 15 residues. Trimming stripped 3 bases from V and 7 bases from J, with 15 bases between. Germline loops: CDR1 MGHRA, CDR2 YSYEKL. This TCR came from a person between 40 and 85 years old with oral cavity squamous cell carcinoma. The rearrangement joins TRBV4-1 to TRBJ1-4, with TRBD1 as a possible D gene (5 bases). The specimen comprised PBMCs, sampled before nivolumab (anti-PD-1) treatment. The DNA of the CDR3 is TGCGCCAGCAGCCAGGGGACTTTTAGGGGTGAAAAACTGTTTTTT. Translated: CASSQGTFRGEKLFF.